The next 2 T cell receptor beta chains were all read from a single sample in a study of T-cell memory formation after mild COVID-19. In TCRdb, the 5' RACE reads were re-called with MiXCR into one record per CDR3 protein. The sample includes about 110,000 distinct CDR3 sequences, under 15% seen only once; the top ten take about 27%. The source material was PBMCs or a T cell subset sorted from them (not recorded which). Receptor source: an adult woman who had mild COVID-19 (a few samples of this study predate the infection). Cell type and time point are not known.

The CDR3 DNA reads TGCGCCAGCAGCCCCAGACAGGGGGGAAACTACGAGCAGTACTTC. It codes for CASSPRQGGNYEQYF. The chain couples TRBV4-1 to TRBJ2-7, with 9 nucleotides matching TRBD1. Per germline, CDR1 MGHRA and CDR2 YSYEKL. The CDR3 consists of 15 residues. V shed 4 bases and J 3 bases; nucleotides not matched to a gene: 7.

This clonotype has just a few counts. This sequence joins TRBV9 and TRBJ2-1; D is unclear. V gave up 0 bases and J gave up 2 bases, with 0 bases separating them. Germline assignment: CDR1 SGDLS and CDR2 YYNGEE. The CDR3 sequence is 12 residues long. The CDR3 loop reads CASSVAYNEQFF. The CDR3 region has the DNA TGTGCCAGCAGCGTAGCCTACAATGAGCAGTTCTTC.